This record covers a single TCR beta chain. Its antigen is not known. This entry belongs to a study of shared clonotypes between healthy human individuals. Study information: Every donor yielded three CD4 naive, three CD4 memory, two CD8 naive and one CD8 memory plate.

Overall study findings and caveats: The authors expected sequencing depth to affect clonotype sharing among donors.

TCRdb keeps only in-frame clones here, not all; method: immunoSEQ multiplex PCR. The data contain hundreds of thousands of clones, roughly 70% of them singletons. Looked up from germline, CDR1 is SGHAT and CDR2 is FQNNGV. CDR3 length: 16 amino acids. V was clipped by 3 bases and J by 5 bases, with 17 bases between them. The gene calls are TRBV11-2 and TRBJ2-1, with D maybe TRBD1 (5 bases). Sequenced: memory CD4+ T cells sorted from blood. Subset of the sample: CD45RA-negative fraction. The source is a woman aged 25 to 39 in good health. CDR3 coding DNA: TGTGCCAGCAGCTTGAGCCGCCAGGGTAAGAACAATGAGCAGTTCTTC. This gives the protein CASSLSRQGKNNEQFF.